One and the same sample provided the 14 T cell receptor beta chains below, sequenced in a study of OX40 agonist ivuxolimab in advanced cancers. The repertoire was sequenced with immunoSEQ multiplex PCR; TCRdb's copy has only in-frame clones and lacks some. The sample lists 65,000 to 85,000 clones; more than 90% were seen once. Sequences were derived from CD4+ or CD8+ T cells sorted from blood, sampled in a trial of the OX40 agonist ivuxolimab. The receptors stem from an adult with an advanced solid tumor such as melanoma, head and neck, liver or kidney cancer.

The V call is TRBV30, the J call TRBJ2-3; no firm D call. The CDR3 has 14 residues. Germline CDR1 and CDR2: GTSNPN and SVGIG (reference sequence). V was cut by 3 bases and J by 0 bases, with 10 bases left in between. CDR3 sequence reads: CAWSAQLSTDTQYF. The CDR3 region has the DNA TGTGCCTGGAGCGCACAGTTAAGCACAGATACGCAGTATTTT.

The CDR3 coding sequence is TGTGCCAGTAGTATGCCCCCGGACATATATGGCTACACCTTC. It translates to CASSMPPDIYGYTF. The chain has TRBV19 and TRBJ1-2, with D tentatively TRBD1 (5 bases). The germline V gene has CDR1 LNHDA and CDR2 SQIVND (reference sequence). This CDR3 spans 14 amino acids. V was trimmed by 3 bases and J by 5 bases, leaving 13 bases between them.

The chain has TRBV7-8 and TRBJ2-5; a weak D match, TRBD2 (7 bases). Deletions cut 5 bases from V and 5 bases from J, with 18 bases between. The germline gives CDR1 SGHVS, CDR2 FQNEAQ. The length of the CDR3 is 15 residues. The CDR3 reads CASSKQGGVGETQYF. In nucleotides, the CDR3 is TGTGCCAGCAGCAAACAGGGAGGGGTTGGGGAGACCCAGTACTTC.

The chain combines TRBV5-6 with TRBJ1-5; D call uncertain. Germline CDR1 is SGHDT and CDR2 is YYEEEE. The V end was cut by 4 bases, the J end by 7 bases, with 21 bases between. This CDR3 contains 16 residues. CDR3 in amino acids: CASSLSGLSVGQPQHF. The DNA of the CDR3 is TGTGCCAGCAGCCTCTCCGGACTCTCAGTCGGCCAGCCCCAGCATTTT.

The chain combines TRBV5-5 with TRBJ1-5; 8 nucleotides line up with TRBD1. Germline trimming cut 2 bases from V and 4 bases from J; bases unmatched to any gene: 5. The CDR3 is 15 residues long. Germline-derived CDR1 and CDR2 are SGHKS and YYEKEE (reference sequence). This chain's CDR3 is CASSFKDRENQPQHF. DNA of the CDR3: TGTGCCAGCAGCTTCAAGGACAGGGAGAATCAGCCCCAGCATTTT.

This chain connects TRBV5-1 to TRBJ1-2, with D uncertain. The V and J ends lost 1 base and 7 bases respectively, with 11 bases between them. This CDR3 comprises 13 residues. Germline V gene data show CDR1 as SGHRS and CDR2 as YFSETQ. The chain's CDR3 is CASSLIGGPGYTF. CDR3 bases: TGCGCCAGCAGCTTGATAGGTGGCCCTGGCTACACCTTC.

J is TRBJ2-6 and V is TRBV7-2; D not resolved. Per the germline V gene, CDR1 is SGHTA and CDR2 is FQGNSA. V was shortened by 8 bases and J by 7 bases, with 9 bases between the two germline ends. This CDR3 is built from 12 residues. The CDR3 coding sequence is TGTGCCAGCTCCCCGTCCGCCAACGTCCTGACTTTC. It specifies CASSPSANVLTF.

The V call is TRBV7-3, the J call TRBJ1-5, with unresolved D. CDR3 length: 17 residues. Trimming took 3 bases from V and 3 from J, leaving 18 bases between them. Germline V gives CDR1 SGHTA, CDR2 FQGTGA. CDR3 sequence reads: CASSFLSREVDNQPQHF. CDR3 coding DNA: TGTGCCAGCAGCTTTTTATCTCGGGAGGTAGACAATCAGCCCCAGCATTTT.

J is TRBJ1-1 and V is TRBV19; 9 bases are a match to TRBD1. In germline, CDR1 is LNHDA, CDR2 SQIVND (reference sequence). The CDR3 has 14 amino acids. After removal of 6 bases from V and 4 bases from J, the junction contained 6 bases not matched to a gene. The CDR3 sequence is CASRTGQGSTEAFF. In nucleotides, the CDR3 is TGTGCCAGTAGAACCGGACAGGGGAGCACTGAAGCTTTCTTT.

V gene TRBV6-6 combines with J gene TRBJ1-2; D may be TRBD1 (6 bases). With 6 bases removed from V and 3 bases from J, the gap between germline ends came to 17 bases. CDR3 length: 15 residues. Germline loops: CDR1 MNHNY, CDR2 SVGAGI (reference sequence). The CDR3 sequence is CASSSPGRGDYGYTF. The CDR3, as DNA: TGTGCCAGCAGCTCACCGGGCAGGGGCGACTATGGCTACACCTTC.

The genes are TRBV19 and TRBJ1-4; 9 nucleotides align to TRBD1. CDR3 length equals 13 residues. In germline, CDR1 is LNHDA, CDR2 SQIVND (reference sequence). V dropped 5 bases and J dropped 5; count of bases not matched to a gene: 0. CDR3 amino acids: CASSGQGNEKLFF. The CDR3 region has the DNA TGTGCCAGTAGTGGACAGGGGAATGAAAAACTGTTTTTT.

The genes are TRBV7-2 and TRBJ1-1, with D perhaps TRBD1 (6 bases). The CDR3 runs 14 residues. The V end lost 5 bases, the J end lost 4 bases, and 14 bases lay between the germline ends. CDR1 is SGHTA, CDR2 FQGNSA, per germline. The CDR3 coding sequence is TGTGCCAGCAGCCCAGGAGACAGGCCCACTGAAGCTTTCTTT. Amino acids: CASSPGDRPTEAFF.

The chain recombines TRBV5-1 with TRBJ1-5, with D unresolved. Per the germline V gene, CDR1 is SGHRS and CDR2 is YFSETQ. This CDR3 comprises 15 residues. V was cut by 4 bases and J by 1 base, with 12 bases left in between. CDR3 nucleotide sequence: TGCGCCAGCAGCCAGGCCCCGGGAAGCAATCAGCCCCAGCATTTT. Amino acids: CASSQAPGSNQPQHF.

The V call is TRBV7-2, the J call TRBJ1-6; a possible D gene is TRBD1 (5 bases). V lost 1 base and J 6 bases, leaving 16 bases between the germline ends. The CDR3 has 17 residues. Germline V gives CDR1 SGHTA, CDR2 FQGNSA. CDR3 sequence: CASSLVPGGIANSPLHF. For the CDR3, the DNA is TGTGCCAGCAGCTTAGTCCCGGGGGGTATCGCTAATTCACCCCTCCACTTT.